Sequencing of this TCR beta chain was carried out in a study of T cells in localized non-small cell lung cancer. A remark on this clone: The antigen is unknown.

Assay: immunoSEQ multiplex PCR; the TCRdb copy retains only in-frame clones and omits some. The sample shows some 15,000 clones, almost 85% of them seen only once. General observations from the study: Clonality of T cells reached its maximum in uninvolved adjacent lung, surpassing tumor. Across samples, adjacent lung featured a median roughly 60 of the top 100 tumor clones.

Source: peripheral blood, taken before any cancer treatment. The source is an older male donor with stage I lung adenocarcinoma.

CDR3 DNA sequence: TGCGCCAGCAGAAATCCAGGGGGCTCCTACGAGCAGTACTTC. Its protein is CASRNPGGSYEQYF. The chain joins TRBV5-1 to TRBJ2-7, with 7 bases aligning to TRBD1. This CDR3 has 14 amino acids. The J segment lost 0 bases and the V segment lost 5 bases, leaving 5 bases of the junction unmatched. CDR1 and CDR2 (germline): SGHRS, YFSETQ.